This T cell receptor (beta chain) was obtained from a study of a mutant IDH1 vaccine in newly diagnosed glioma. Overall study: Patients got their first vaccination 4-6 weeks after radiotherapy alone, or with temozolomide cycles. Previous care, which was radiotherapy, temozolomide, or both, most often involved both. The treated group averaged about 39 years old and was about 62% male, roughly 38% female. Study results and caveats: Pseudoprogression seemed unlinked to shifts in top peripheral T cell clonotypes.

In this sample, this clone turned up once. What it binds is not known. The time point here: week 23, last vaccination. One vaccine dose held 300 ug of mutant IDH1 20-mer peptide and came with topical imiquimod. Profiling relied on immunoSEQ multiplex PCR, and the TCRdb table lists in-frame clones only, not all of them. Among tens of thousands of clones, about four fifths were seen once, and the ten largest hold around 6.6%. This specimen was PBMCs, taken from a glioma patient whose treatment included an IDH1 peptide vaccine. This receptor was identified in a middle-aged woman with glioma. Some clones in this sample may be carry-over from other donors' samples.

The CDR3 DNA follows: TGTGCCAGCAGCACCGGGACAGTGGGTGAAAAACTGTTTTTT. This translates into CASSTGTVGEKLFF. V gene TRBV5-6 combines with J gene TRBJ1-4, with 7 bases that match TRBD1. V was clipped by 4 bases and J by 7 bases; unmatched bases: 7. Germline CDR1 is SGHDT and CDR2 is YYEEEE. The CDR3 covers 14 residues.